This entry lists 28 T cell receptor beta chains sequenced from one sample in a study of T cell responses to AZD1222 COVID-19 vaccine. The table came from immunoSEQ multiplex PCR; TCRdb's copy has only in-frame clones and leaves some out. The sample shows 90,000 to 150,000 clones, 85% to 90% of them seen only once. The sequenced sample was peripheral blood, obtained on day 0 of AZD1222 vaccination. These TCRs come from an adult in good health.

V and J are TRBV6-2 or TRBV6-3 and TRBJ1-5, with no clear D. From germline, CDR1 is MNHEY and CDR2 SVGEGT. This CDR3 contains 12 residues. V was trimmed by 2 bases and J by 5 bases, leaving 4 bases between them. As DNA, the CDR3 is TGTGCCAGCAGTTACGGGGATCAGCCCCAGCATTTT. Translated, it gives CASSYGDQPQHF.

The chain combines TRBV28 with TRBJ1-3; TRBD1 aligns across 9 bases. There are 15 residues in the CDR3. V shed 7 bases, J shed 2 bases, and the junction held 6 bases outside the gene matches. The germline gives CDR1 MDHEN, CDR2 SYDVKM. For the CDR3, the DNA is TGTGCCAGCATCTTGGGACAGGGCCCTGGAAACACCATATATTTT. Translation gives CASILGQGPGNTIYF.

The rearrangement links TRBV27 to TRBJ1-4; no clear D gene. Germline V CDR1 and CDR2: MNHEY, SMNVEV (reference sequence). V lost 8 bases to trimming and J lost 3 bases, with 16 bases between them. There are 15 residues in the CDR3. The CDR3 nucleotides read TGTGCCAGCGCATCCCCTAGGGCGGCTAATGAAAAACTGTTTTTT. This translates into CASASPRAANEKLFF.

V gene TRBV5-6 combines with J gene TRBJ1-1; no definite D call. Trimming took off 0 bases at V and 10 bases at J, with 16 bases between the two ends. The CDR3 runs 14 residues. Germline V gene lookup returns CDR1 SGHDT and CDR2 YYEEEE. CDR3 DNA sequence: TGTGCCAGCAGCTTGGAGGTAGGGAGAGGGAGAGCTTTCTTT. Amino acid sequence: CASSLEVGRGRAFF.

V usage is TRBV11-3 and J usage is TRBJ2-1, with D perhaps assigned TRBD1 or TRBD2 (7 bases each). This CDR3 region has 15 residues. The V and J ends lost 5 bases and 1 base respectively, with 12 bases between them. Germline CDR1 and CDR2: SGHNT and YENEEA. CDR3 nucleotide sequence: TGTGCCAGCAGCCAGGGGGGGGCTTCCTACAATGAGCAGTTCTTC. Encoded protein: CASSQGGASYNEQFF.

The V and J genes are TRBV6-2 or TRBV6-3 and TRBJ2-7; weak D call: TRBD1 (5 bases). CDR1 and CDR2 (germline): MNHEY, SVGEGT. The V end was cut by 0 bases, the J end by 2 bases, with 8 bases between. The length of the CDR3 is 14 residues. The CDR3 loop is CASSYSQGPYEQYF. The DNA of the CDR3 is TGTGCCAGCAGTTACTCCCAGGGCCCCTACGAGCAGTACTTC.

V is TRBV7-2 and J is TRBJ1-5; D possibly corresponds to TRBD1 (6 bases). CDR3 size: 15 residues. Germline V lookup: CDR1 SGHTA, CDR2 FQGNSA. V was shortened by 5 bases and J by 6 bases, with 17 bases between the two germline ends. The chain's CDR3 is CASSPPGGRAQPQHF. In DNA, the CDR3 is TGTGCCAGCAGCCCCCCCGGGGGGCGCGCTCAGCCCCAGCATTTT. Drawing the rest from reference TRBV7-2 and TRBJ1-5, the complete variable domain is GAGVSQSPSNKVTEKGKDVELRCDPISGHTALYWYRQSLGQGLEFLIYFQGNSAPDKSGLPSDRFSAERTGGSVSTLTIQRTQQEDSAVYLCASSPPGGRAQPQHFGDGTRLSIL.

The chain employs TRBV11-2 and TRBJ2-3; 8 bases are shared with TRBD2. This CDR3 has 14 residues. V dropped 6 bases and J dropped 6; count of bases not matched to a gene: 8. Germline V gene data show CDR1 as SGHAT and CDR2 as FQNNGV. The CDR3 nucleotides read TGTGCCAGCAGGGCGGGGGGTTCCGCGGATACGCAGTATTTT. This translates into CASRAGGSADTQYF.

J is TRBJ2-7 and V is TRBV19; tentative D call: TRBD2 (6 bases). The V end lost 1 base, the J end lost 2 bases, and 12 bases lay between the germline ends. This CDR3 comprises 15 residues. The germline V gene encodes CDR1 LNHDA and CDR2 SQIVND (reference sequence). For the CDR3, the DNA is TGTGCCAGTAGTATAGGAGGGACGGGAGCCTACGAGCAGTACTTC. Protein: CASSIGGTGAYEQYF.

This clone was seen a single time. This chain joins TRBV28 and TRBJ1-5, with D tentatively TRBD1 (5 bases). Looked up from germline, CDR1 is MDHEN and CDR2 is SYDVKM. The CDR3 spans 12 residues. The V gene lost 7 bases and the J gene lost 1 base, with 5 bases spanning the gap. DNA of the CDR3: TGTGCCAGCACAGGGAGCAATCAGCCCCAGCATTTT. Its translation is CASTGSNQPQHF.

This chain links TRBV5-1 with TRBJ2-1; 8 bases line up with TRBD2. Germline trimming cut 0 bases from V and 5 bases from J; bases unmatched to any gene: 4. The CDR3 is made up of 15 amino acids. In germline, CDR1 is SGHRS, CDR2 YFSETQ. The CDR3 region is CASSLAGGPNNEQFF. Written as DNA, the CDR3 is TGCGCCAGCAGCTTGGCGGGGGGGCCAAACAATGAGCAGTTCTTC.

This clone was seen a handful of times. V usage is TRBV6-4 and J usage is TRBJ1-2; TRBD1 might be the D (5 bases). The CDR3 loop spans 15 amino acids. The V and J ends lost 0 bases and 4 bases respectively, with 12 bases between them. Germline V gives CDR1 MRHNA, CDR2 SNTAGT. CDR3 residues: CASSDSSDNPYGYTF. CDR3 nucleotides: TGTGCCAGCAGTGACTCGTCGGACAATCCCTATGGCTACACCTTC.

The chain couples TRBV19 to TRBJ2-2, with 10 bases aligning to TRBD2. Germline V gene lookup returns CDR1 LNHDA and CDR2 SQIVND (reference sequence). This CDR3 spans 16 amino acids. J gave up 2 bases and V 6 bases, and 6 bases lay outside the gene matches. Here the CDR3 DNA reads TGTGCCAGTAGGTCTAGCGGGGGAACCAACACCGGGGAGCTGTTTTTT. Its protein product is CASRSSGGTNTGELFF. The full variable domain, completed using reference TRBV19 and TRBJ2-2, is DGGITQSPKYLFRKEGQNVTLSCEQNLNHDAMYWYRQDPGQGLRLIYYSQIVNDFQKGDIAEGYSVSREKKESFPLTVTSAQKNPTAFYLCASRSSGGTNTGELFFGEGSRLTVL.

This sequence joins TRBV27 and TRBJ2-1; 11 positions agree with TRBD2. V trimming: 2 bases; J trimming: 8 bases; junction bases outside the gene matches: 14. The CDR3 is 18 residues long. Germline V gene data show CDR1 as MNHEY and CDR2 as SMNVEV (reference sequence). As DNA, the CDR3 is TGTGCCAGCAGTTTAAGGCTAGCGGGAGGCCTAAGAGTGGATGAGCAGTTCTTC. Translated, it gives CASSLRLAGGLRVDEQFF.

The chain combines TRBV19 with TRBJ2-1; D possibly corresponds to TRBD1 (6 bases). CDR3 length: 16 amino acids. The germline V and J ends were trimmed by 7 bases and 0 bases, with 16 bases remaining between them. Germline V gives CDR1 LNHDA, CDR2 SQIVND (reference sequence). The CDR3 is CASTPGQSSSYNEQFF. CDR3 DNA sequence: TGTGCCAGTACCCCCGGACAGTCCAGCTCCTACAATGAGCAGTTCTTC.

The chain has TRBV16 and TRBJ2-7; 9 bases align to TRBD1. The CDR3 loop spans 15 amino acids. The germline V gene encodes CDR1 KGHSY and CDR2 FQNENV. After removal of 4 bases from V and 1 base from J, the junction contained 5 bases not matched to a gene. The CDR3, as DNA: TGTGCCAGCAGCCCTAAGGGGACAGGGTCCTACGAGCAGTACTTC. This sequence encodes CASSPKGTGSYEQYF.

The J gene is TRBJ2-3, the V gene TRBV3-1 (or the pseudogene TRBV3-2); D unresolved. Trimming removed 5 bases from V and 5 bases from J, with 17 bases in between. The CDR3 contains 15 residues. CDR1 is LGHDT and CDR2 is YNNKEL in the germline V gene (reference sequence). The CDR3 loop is CASSTERAGEDTQYF. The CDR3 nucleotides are TGTGCCAGCAGCACTGAGCGTGCAGGTGAAGATACGCAGTATTTT.

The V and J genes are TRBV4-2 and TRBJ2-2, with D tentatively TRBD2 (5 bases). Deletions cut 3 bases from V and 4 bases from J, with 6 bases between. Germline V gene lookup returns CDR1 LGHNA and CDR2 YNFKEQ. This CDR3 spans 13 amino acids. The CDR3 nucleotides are TGTGCCAGCAGCCAGGACTCCACCGGGGAGCTGTTTTTT. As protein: CASSQDSTGELFF.

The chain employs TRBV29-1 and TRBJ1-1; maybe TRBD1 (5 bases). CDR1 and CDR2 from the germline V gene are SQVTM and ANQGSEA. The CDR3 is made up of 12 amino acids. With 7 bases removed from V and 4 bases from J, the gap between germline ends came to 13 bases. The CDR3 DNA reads TGCAGCGCTAGCGCAGGGACCACTGAAGCTTTCTTT. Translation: CSASAGTTEAFF.

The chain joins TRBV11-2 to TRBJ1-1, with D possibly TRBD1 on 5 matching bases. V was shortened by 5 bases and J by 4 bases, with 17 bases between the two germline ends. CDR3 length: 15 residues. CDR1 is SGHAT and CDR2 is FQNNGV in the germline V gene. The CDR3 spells CASSPRGSRSTEAFF. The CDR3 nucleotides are TGTGCCAGCAGCCCAAGGGGTAGCAGGAGCACTGAAGCTTTCTTT.

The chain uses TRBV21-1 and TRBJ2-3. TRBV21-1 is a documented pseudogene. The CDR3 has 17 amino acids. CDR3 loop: CASSKDSDGQEGDTQYF. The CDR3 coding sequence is TGTGCCAGCAGCAAAGATTCGGACGGGCAAGAAGGAGATACGCAGTATTTT.

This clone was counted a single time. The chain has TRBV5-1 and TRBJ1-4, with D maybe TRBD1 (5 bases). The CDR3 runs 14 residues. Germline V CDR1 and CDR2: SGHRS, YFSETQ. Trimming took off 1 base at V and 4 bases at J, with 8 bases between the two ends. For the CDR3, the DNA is TGCGCCAGCAGCTTGCGGGGCGATAATGAAAAACTGTTTTTT. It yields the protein CASSLRGDNEKLFF.

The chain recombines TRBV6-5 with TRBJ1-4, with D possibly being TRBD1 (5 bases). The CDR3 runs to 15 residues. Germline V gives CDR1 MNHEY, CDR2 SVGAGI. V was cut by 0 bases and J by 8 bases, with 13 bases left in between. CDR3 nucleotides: TGTGCCAGCAGTTACTCCGGCAGGGAGTGGGAAAAACTGTTTTTT. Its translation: CASSYSGREWEKLFF.

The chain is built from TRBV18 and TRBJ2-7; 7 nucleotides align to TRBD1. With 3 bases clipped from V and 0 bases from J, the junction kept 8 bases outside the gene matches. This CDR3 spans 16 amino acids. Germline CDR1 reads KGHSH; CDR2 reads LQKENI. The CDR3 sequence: CASSPSDRLSSYEQYF. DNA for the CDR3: TGTGCCAGCTCACCCTCGGACAGGCTAAGCTCCTACGAGCAGTACTTC.

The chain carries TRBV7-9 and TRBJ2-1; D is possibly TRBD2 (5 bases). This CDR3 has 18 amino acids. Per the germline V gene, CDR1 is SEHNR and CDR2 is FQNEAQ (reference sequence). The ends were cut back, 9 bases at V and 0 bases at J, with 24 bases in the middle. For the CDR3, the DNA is TGTGCCAGTCCAGACTCAAGCCCGAGCGGTCACTCCTACAATGAGCAGTTCTTC. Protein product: CASPDSSPSGHSYNEQFF.

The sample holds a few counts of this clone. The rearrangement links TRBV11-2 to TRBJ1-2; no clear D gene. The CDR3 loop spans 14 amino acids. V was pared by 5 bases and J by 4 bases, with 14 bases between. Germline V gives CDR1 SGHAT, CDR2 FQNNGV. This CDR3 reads CASSRSTTIYGYTF. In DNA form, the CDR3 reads TGTGCCAGCAGCCGTTCAACTACGATCTATGGCTACACCTTC.

CDR3 protein: CASSPALYTDTQYF. The CDR3 nucleotides are TGTGCCAGCTCACCGGCGCTCTACACAGATACGCAGTATTTT. V gene TRBV18 combines with J gene TRBJ2-3, with unresolved D. CDR1 is KGHSH and CDR2 is LQKENI in the germline V gene. The CDR3 runs 14 residues. The ends were cut back, 3 bases at V and 2 bases at J, with 9 bases in the middle.

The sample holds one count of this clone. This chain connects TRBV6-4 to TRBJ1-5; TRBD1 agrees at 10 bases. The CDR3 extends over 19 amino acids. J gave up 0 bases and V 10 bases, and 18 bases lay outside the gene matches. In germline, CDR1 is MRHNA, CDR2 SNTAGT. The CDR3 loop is CANLRGGGTGEYSNQPQHF. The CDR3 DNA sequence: TGTGCCAACCTCAGAGGGGGGGGGACAGGGGAATATAGCAATCAGCCCCAGCATTTT.